These T cell receptor beta chains were read from a single sample in a study of CXCR3-negative and CXCR3-positive naive CD8 T cells. TCRdb reprocessed the 5' RACE reads, with one entry per CDR3 protein and no DNA. The record lists around 88,000 distinct CDR3 sequences, of which the ten most abundant hold approximately 1%. Sequencing used naive CXCR3+ CD8+ T cells from blood. These receptors originate from a human donor in good health. Some clones in this sample may be carry-over from other donors' samples. The CDR3 runs from the conserved cysteine through the conserved F or W.

v_call	j_call	cdr3_aa
TRBV28	TRBJ2-3	CASSNMTSGAWFSDTQYF
TRBV6-6	TRBJ2-3	CASRTTGTSATDTQYF
TRBV14	TRBJ2-1	CASSQDPWTGKTNEQFF
TRBV6-2/TRBV6-3	TRBJ2-1	CASRSTQAGGRSYNEQFF
TRBV20-1	TRBJ1-5	CSAWDRDGREGKPQHF
TRBV5-6	TRBJ2-1	CASSIQDYNEQFF
TRBV28	TRBJ2-1	CASSSGLAGGRSYNEQFF
TRBV12-3/TRBV12-4	TRBJ2-5	CASSLRAKETQHF
TRBV6-5	TRBJ2-2	CASSLVMNTGELFF
TRBV20-1	TRBJ2-1	CSARLAEYNEQFF
TRBV6-4	TRBJ2-1	CASSDSTGAYNEQFF
TRBV13	TRBJ2-7	CASSRPTGGTYEQYF
TRBV29-1	TRBJ1-2	CSALGLIKDGYTF
TRBV28	TRBJ2-1	CASSPRLAGVFYNEQFF
TRBV21-1	TRBJ2-3	CASATPRDSPSDTQYF
TRBV5-1	TRBJ2-4	CASSLGLVSKNIQYF
TRBV13	TRBJ2-2	CASSTRDKYPGELFF
TRBV29-1	TRBJ2-7	CSVQGISHPYGYEQYF
TRBV11-3	TRBJ2-1	CASSPPRGHPDHNEQFF
TRBV5-6	TRBJ1-4	CASSGIQNRNEKLFF
TRBV29-1	TRBJ1-3	CSVSSTGGPGNTIYF
TRBV12-3/TRBV12-4	TRBJ1-1	CASTLASANTEAFF
TRBV29-1	TRBJ2-4	CSVEGDRASENIQYF
TRBV19	TRBJ1-1	CASPGQGNTEAFF
TRBV20-1	TRBJ2-3	CSARVLLSTDTQYF
TRBV11-2	TRBJ2-5	CASSPIKGQGPLTETQYF
TRBV7-9	TRBJ2-3	CASSRPSGRTDTQYF
TRBV14	TRBJ2-1	CASSQRRGLGNEQFF
TRBV7-6	TRBJ2-7	CASSSGTTSSYEQYF
TRBV28	TRBJ2-2	CASSSLPGLVSRANTGELFF